This T cell receptor (beta chain) was captured by sequencing in a study of blood T cell repertoires in COVID-19. Study-wide context: Collection of acute and convalescent COVID-19 samples took place in the United States, Italy and Spain. Nucleic acid was either cDNA or gDNA, and it came from T cells, B-cell-depleted T cells, or PBMCs.

Authors' analysis steps: Estimation of nucleated cell counts relied on the amplification of reference gene primers. The method was immunoSEQ multiplex PCR; TCRdb's version includes in-frame clones alone and lacks a portion of them. The D gene and trimming were derived from the DNA, and the V and J assignments and clone size from that table. This sample yields around 270,000 clones, of which 65% to 90% are seen a single time; just under 2% belongs to the top ten. V dropped 5 bases and J dropped 8; count of bases not matched to a gene: 8. This CDR3 region has 13 residues. Per germline, CDR1 LNHDA and CDR2 SQIVND (reference sequence).

The rearrangement links TRBV19 to TRBJ1-2; 7 nucleotides agree with TRBD1. The sequence derives from a man aged 25 to 40 with active or convalescent COVID-19. Sequencing was done on a sample of peripheral blood. This CDR3 reads CASSLGQSYGYTF. The CDR3 nucleotides read TGTGCCAGTAGTCTGGGACAGTCTTACGGCTACACCTTC. Based on the CDR3 plus reference TRBV19 and TRBJ1-2, the full variable domain is DGGITQSPKYLFRKEGQNVTLSCEQNLNHDAMYWYRQDPGQGLRLIYYSQIVNDFQKGDIAEGYSVSREKKESFPLTVTSAQKNPTAFYLCASSLGQSYGYTFGSGTRLTVV.